This entry lists 17 T cell receptor beta chains sequenced from one sample in a study of T-cell memory formation after mild COVID-19 (dated by TCRdb to about 2021). Libraries came from 5' RACE. TCRdb lists the instrument as Illumina NovaSeq 6000. TCRdb itself trimmed the public reads at Q25 with fastp, ran MiXCR and retained productive beta chains. Each CDR3 protein appears once, grouped with its most common genes and DNA. The sample profile shows 90,000 to 120,000 distinct CDR3 sequences; about 15% of them were found once. About 39% of the sample is taken by the ten largest. Material for sequencing was PBMCs or a T cell subset sorted from them (not recorded which). These TCRs come from a man between 18 and 35 years old who had mild COVID-19 (a few samples of this study predate the infection). The sample titles of this study are shuffled in the database, so cell type and time point are left out; the donor was told from shared clones.

The V gene is TRBV9, the J gene TRBJ2-1; 10 bases match TRBD2. CDR1 and CDR2 (germline): SGDLS, YYNGEE. CDR3 length equals 15 residues. Trimming took 3 bases from V and 6 from J; bases not matched to a gene: 6. The CDR3 loop reads CASSGPGLATNEQFF. The CDR3 nucleotides are TGTGCCAGCAGCGGGCCGGGACTAGCGACCAATGAGCAGTTCTTC.

This clonotype was picked up a small number of times. The chain combines TRBV4-2 with TRBJ1-2; no definite D call. The length of the CDR3 is 19 residues. Germline V lookup: CDR1 LGHNA, CDR2 YNFKEQ. Trimming removed 2 bases from V and 4 bases from J, with 26 bases in between. DNA for the CDR3: TGTGCCAGCAGCCAAAAGACCAACCAGGCGCGCAACCACATCTATGGCTACACCTTC. It yields the protein CASSQKTNQARNHIYGYTF.

This clonotype was recorded many times. The chain employs TRBV5-1 and TRBJ2-7; D might be TRBD1 (6 bases). Germline V gives CDR1 SGHRS, CDR2 YFSETQ. With 2 bases removed from V and 0 bases from J, the gap between germline ends came to 15 bases. The CDR3 is 16 residues long. The CDR3 loop is CASSFSGQKSSYEQYF. The CDR3, as DNA: TGCGCCAGCAGCTTCTCAGGACAGAAGAGCTCCTACGAGCAGTACTTC.

This clonotype was counted between two and nine times. This chain joins TRBV14 and TRBJ1-2; D is possibly TRBD1 (6 bases). Trimming took 2 bases from V and 4 from J, leaving 14 bases between them. This CDR3 is built from 15 residues. The germline CDR1 and CDR2 sequences are SGHDN and FVKESK. CDR3 amino acids: CASSQLRGGVYGYTF. CDR3 in DNA: TGTGCCAGCAGCCAACTGAGGGGGGGCGTCTATGGCTACACCTTC.

J is TRBJ1-2 and V is TRBV11-3; D is unclear. V was shortened by 3 bases and J by 4 bases, with 9 bases between the two germline ends. The length of the CDR3 is 13 residues. Germline lookup yields CDR1 SGHNT and CDR2 YENEEA. The CDR3 DNA follows: TGTGCCAGCAGCTTTGAGGGCGGCTATGGCTACACCTTC. Its translation is CASSFEGGYGYTF.

This clonotype came up a few times. The rearrangement links TRBV7-2 to TRBJ2-7; D might be TRBD1 (6 bases). Germline CDR1 and CDR2: SGHTA and FQGNSA. CDR3 size: 12 residues. V was clipped by 5 bases and J by 13 bases, with 18 bases between them. In DNA form, the CDR3 reads TGTGCCAGCAGCATGGACAGTCCCCTCCTCTACTTC. Translation: CASSMDSPLLYF.

This clonotype was seen more than once but under ten times. This sequence joins TRBV4-1 and TRBJ2-1; weak D call: TRBD2 (6 bases). Germline loops: CDR1 MGHRA, CDR2 YSYEKL. V lost 1 base and J lost 4, with 17 bases in between. CDR3 length: 17 amino acids. CDR3 region: CASSQVWVLATYNEQFF. The CDR3 region has the DNA TGCGCCAGCAGCCAAGTATGGGTCCTAGCGACATACAATGAGCAGTTCTTC.

In its sample, this clonotype was seen a few times. This chain links TRBV20-1 with TRBJ1-1; possible D gene TRBD1, 5 bases. The germline CDR1 and CDR2 sequences are DFQATT and SNEGSKA (reference sequence). V gave up 0 bases and J gave up 1 base, with 9 bases separating them. The CDR3 contains 14 residues. CDR3 DNA sequence: TGCAGTGCTAGAGATCAAAGGGGGAACACTGAAGCTTTCTTT. As protein: CSARDQRGNTEAFF.

The V and J genes are TRBV11-2 and TRBJ2-1; D could derive from TRBD1 or TRBD2 (6 bases each). Trimming cost V 5 bases and J 15 bases, with 14 bases left between them. Germline CDR1 and CDR2: SGHAT and FQNNGV. The CDR3 has 11 residues. The CDR3, as DNA: TGTGCCAGCAGCACTACGGGGGCCGGGTTCTTC. Its translation is CASSTTGAGFF.

The J gene is TRBJ2-4, the V gene TRBV5-6, with 7 positions matching TRBD1. Germline-derived CDR1 and CDR2 are SGHDT and YYEEEE. The CDR3 covers 16 residues. V gave up 0 bases and J gave up 2 bases; unmatched junction bases: 5. CDR3 residues: CASSLEDRETKNIQYF. CDR3 nucleotides: TGTGCCAGCAGCTTGGAAGACAGGGAAACCAAAAACATTCAGTACTTC.

This clonotype was seen more than once but under ten times. This chain links TRBV5-1 with TRBJ1-1, with D perhaps TRBD1 (6 bases). CDR1 and CDR2 from the germline V gene are SGHRS and YFSETQ. The CDR3 runs to 13 residues. V was cut by 0 bases and J by 4 bases, with 7 bases left in between. The CDR3 spells CASSLVRGTEAFF. CDR3 coding DNA: TGCGCCAGCAGCTTGGTCAGGGGCACTGAAGCTTTCTTT.

This clonotype was detected a few times. The CDR3 spells CASSFGTPSEQYF. The CDR3 coding sequence is TGTGCCAGCAGTTTCGGAACTCCTTCCGAGCAGTACTTC. The chain employs TRBV12-3 or TRBV12-4 and TRBJ2-7; the D is unclear. The CDR3 totals 13 residues. V shed 3 bases and J shed 6 bases, with 12 bases lying between them.

This clonotype has at least ten counts. The chain combines TRBV15 with TRBJ2-2; TRBD1 aligns across 11 bases. The CDR3 has 18 amino acids. The germline V gene encodes CDR1 LNHNV and CDR2 YYDKDF (reference sequence). Unmatched junction bases numbered 7, after V lost 0 bases and J lost 4 bases. This CDR3 reads CATSRDGIGQGATGELFF. DNA for the CDR3: TGTGCCACCAGCAGAGATGGCATTGGACAGGGGGCCACCGGGGAGCTGTTTTTT.

This clonotype has more than one count but fewer than ten. The chain has TRBV5-5 and TRBJ2-7; a weak D match, TRBD1 (6 bases). The V end was cut by 2 bases, the J end by 2 bases, with 17 bases between. CDR3 size: 16 residues. Germline-derived CDR1 and CDR2 are SGHKS and YYEKEE (reference sequence). The CDR3 region is CASSLMSGAQAYEQYF. CDR3 in DNA: TGTGCCAGCAGCTTAATGTCAGGGGCCCAAGCCTACGAGCAGTACTTC.

This clonotype was recorded many times. CDR3 in amino acids: CASSQDRGAGALNTEAFF. CDR3 coding DNA: TGTGCCAGCAGCCAAGATAGGGGCGCAGGCGCCCTGAACACTGAAGCTTTCTTT. The rearrangement joins TRBV14 to TRBJ1-1; tentative D call: TRBD1 (5 bases). V gave up 0 bases and J gave up 0 bases, with 17 bases separating them. The CDR3 has 18 amino acids. Germline V gives CDR1 SGHDN, CDR2 FVKESK. The variable domain in full, completed from reference TRBV14 and TRBJ1-1, reads EAGVTQFPSHSVIEKGQTVTLRCDPISGHDNLYWYRRVMGKEIKFLLHFVKESKQDESGMPNNRFLAERTGGTYSTLKVQPAELEDSGVYFCASSQDRGAGALNTEAFFGQGTRLTVV.

The table lists this clonotype with a few counts. This chain joins TRBV30 and TRBJ2-2; D is perhaps TRBD1 (5 bases). Trimming left V 4 bases short and J 6 bases short, with 12 bases between. CDR1 and CDR2 from the germline V gene are GTSNPN and SVGIG (reference sequence). The CDR3 has 13 residues. The CDR3 sequence is CAWTMLGPGELFF. CDR3 bases: TGTGCCTGGACAATGTTGGGGCCCGGGGAGCTGTTTTTT.

There are many counts of this clonotype. J is TRBJ1-3 and V is TRBV28; no firm D call. CDR1 is MDHEN and CDR2 is SYDVKM in the germline V gene. V was pared by 3 bases and J by 4 bases, with 10 bases between. CDR3 length equals 14 residues. The CDR3 DNA follows: TGTGCCAGCAGTTTCCTGGGCGACGGAAACACCATATATTTT. Translated, it gives CASSFLGDGNTIYF.